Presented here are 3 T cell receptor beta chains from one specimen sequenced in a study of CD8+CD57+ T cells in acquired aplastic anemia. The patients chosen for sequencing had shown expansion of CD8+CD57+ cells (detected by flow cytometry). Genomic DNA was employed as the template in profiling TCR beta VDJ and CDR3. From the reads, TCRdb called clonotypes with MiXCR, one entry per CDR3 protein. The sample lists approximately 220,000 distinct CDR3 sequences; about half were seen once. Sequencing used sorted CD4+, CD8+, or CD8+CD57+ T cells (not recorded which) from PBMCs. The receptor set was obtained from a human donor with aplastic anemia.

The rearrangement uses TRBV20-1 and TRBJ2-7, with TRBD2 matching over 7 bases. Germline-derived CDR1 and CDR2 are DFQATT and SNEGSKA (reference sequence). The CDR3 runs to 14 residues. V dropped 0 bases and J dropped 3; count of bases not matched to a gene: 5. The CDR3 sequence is CSARDLGGSYEQYF. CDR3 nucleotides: TGCAGTGCTAGAGATCTCGGGGGGAGCTACGAGCAGTACTTC.

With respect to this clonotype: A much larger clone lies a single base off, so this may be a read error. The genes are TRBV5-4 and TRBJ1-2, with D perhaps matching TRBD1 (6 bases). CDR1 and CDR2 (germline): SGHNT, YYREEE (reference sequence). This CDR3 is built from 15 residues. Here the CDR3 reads CASGLRAQGAHGYTF. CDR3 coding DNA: TGTGCCAGCGGCTTGAGGGCACAGGGAGCCCATGGCTACACCTTC.

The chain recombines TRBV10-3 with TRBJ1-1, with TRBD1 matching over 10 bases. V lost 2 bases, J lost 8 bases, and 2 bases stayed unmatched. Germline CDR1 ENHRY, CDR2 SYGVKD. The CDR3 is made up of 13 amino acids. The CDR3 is CAISEVDRGEAFF. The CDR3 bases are TGTGCCATCAGTGAGGTGGACAGGGGGGAAGCTTTCTTT.